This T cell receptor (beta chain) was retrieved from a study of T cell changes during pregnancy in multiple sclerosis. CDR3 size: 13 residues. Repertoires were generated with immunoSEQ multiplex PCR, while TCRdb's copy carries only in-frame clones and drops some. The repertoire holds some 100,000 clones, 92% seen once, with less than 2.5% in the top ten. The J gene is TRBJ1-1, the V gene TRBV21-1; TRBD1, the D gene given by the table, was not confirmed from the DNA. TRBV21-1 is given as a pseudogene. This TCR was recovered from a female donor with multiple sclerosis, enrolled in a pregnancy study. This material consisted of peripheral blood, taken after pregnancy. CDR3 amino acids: CASRLREVVLAFF. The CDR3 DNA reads TGTGCCAGCAGACTCAGGGAAGTGGTCTTAGCTTTCTTT.